A single sample is the source of the 7 T cell receptor beta chains below, sequenced in a study of Graves' ophthalmopathy and Graves' hyperthyroidism. The study amplified TCR beta CDR3 regions using RNA transcripts. Investigators did first-round RT-PCR with HTBI primers, then second-round multiplex PCR. One entry per CDR3 protein, called by TCRdb with MiXCR from the multiplex PCR reads. The profile covers around 1,200,000 distinct CDR3 sequences, with about two fifths appearing a single time and over 8.5% taken by the ten largest. Sequencing used peripheral blood or thyroid tissue (not recorded which). These receptors came from an adult man with Graves' hyperthyroidism.

This clonotype has at least ten counts. This chain joins TRBV2 and TRBJ2-6; D remains ambiguous. This CDR3 contains 15 residues. V dropped 6 bases and J dropped 0 bases, with 9 bases sitting between them. Per the germline V gene, CDR1 is SNHLY and CDR2 is FYNNEI. In DNA form, the CDR3 reads TGTGCCAGCAGCAGGATCAGCTCTGGGGCCAACGTCCTGACTTTC. Its protein product is CASSRISSGANVLTF.

This clonotype was counted many times. The gene calls are TRBV5-1 and TRBJ2-5; D not certain. From germline, CDR1 is SGHRS and CDR2 YFSETQ. V lost 0 bases and J lost 5, with 11 bases in between. This CDR3 spans 14 amino acids. The DNA of the CDR3 is TGCGCCAGCAGCTTGGTTGTGGTTGGGGAGACCCAGTACTTC. Translated, it gives CASSLVVVGETQYF. The variable domain in full, completed from reference TRBV5-1 and TRBJ2-5, reads KAGVTQTPRYLIKTRGQQVTLSCSPISGHRSVSWYQQTPGQGLQFLFEYFSETQRNKGNFPGRFSGRQFSNSRSEMNVSTLELGDSALYLCASSLVVVGETQYFGPGTRLLVL.

This clonotype was seen ten or more times. The chain joins TRBV7-9 to TRBJ2-7; no reliable D call. V shed 5 bases and J shed 0 bases, with 8 bases lying between them. Germline V gives CDR1 SEHNR, CDR2 FQNEAQ (reference sequence). The CDR3 has 13 amino acids. CDR3 residues: CASSLDTSYEQYF. The DNA of the CDR3 is TGTGCCAGCAGCCTCGACACCTCCTACGAGCAGTACTTC.

This clonotype was detected ten times or more. The chain joins TRBV7-9 to TRBJ1-6; 7 nucleotides line up with TRBD1. Germline loops: CDR1 SEHNR, CDR2 FQNEAQ (reference sequence). With 6 bases clipped from V and 9 bases from J, the junction kept 11 bases outside the gene matches. The length of the CDR3 is 15 residues. The CDR3 nucleotides read TGTGCCAGCAGACCAGACAGGGCCCAAGGTTCACCCCTCCACTTT. Protein product: CASRPDRAQGSPLHF.

This clonotype was seen a few times. The chain uses TRBV15 and TRBJ2-5; D ambiguous. Between the trimmed V and J ends, which lost 0 bases and 7 bases, there was a span of 9 bases. The CDR3 contains 13 residues. Germline values: CDR1 LNHNV, CDR2 YYDKDF (reference sequence). The CDR3 DNA follows: TGTGCCACCAGCAGAGAGAGGTGGGGGACCCAGTACTTC. Protein sequence: CATSRERWGTQYF.

This clonotype was observed at least ten times. The V and J genes are TRBV9 and TRBJ2-7; D may match TRBD1 or TRBD2 (5 bases each). CDR1 is SGDLS and CDR2 is YYNGEE in the germline V gene. This CDR3 has 15 amino acids. The V end lost 0 bases, the J end lost 3 bases, and 13 bases lay between the germline ends. CDR3 sequence reads: CASSVGSGLHYEQYF. As DNA, the CDR3 is TGTGCCAGCAGCGTAGGCTCGGGGCTACACTACGAGCAGTACTTC.

In its sample, this clonotype was seen many times. The rearrangement uses TRBV10-3 and TRBJ1-1, with D tentatively TRBD1 (5 bases). In germline, CDR1 is ENHRY, CDR2 SYGVKD. Trimming cost V 6 bases and J 4 bases, with 9 bases left between them. The CDR3 sequence is 12 residues long. CDR3: CAIRAGRTEAFF. The CDR3 nucleotides read TGTGCCATCAGAGCGGGGCGCACTGAAGCTTTCTTT.